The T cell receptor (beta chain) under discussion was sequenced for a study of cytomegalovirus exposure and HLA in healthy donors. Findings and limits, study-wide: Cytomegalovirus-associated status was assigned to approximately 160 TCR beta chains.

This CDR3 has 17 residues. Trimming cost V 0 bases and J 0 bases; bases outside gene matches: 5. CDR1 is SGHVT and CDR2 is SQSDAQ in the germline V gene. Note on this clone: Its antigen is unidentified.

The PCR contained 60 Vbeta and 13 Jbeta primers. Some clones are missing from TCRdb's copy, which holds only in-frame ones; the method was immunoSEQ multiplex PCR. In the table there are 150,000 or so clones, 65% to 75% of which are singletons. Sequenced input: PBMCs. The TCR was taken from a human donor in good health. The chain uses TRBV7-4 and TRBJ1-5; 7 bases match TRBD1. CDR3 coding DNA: TGTGCCAGCAGCTTAGCCGAACAGGGGAGTAGCAATCAGCCCCAGCATTTT. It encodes CASSLAEQGSSNQPQHF.